This TCR beta chain originates from a study of T-cell reconstitution after alpha-beta-depleted transplantation in children. Researchers prepared the TCRbeta library using unique molecular identifiers, the study reports. TCRdb independently ran MiXCR on the PCR reads; one entry per CDR3 protein. This sample has a few hundred thousand distinct CDR3 sequences; under 15% occur once, and the top ten carry 2.2%. Overall study findings and caveats: About two months after transplant, alpha-beta T cells reportedly came from several hundred expanded graft clones. Counts and diversity of T cells one year after transplant came mostly from newly produced T cells.

V was clipped by 0 bases and J by 4 bases, with 4 bases between them. This CDR3 contains 13 residues. Germline CDR1 reads SGHAT; CDR2 reads FQNNGV. This clonotype came up many times. Its antigen remains unknown. This clonotype originated in a male patient between 10 and 17 years old who had a stem cell transplant for acute myeloid leukemia, so the T cells may come from the graft donor. The sequences come from PBMCs, mostly from graft donor cells, collected 360 days after TCRalphabeta/CD19-depleted stem cell transplant. V is TRBV11-2 and J is TRBJ1-5; D uncertain. The CDR3 nucleotides are TGTGCCAGCAGCTTAGAGGCGAATCAGCCCCAGCATTTT. Its translation is CASSLEANQPQHF.